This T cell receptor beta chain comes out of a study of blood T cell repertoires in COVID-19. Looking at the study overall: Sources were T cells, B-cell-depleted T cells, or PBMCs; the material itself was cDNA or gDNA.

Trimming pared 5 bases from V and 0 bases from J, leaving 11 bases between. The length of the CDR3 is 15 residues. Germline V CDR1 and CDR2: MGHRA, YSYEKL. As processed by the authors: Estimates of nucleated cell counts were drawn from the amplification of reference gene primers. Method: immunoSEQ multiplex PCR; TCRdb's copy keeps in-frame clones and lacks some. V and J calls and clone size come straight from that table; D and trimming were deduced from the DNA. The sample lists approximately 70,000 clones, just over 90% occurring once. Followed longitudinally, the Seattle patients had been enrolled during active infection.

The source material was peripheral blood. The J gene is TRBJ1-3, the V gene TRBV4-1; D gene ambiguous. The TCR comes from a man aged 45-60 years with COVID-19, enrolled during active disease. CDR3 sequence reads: CASSSLGISGNTIYF. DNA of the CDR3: TGCGCCAGCAGCTCTCTGGGCATCTCTGGAAACACCATATATTTT.